In this sample, the clone carrying this TCR beta chain turned up many times. The antigen remains undetermined. The sequence runs out 3 residues before the end of the CDR3; the remainder is reconstructed from the germline J gene. These data come from a study of T cell clonality in common variable immunodeficiency. Regarding the study as a whole: What drives increased CVID clonality needs T cell subpopulation sequencing.

The CDR3 loop spans 15 amino acids. Trimming left V 0 bases short and J 4 bases short, with 7 bases between. Germline lookup yields CDR1 KGHSH and CDR2 LQKENI. Assay: immunoSEQ multiplex PCR; the TCRdb copy retains only in-frame clones and omits some. Singletons are absent from the sample, which has 45,000 to 65,000 clones. The TCR sequence derives from a person between 18 and 70 years old in good health. Material: peripheral blood mononuclear cells. The V and J genes are TRBV18 and TRBJ1-6; D not certain. This chain's CDR3 is CASSPPDIYNSPLHF. CDR3 bases read: TGTGCCAGCTCACCACCCGACATTTATAATTCACCC.